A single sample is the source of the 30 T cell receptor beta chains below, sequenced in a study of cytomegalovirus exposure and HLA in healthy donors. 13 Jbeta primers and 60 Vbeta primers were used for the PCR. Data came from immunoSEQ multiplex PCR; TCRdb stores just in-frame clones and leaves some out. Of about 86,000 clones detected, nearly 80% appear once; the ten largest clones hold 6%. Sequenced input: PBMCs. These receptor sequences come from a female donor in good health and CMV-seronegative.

The CDR3 DNA is TGTGCCAGCAGTTTCCGGGACTACGAGCAGTACTTC. This codes for CASSFRDYEQYF. The rearrangement uses TRBV28 and TRBJ2-7; possible D gene TRBD2, 5 bases. The length of the CDR3 is 12 residues. The V gene's germline CDR1 is MDHEN and CDR2 SYDVKM. Trimming removed 3 bases at V and 3 bases at J, with 6 bases between.

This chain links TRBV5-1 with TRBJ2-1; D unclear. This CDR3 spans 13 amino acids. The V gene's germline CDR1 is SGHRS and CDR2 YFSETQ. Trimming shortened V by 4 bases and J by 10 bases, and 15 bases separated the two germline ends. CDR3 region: CASSRTELQEQFF. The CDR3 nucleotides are TGCGCCAGCAGCCGAACAGAGTTACAGGAGCAGTTCTTC.

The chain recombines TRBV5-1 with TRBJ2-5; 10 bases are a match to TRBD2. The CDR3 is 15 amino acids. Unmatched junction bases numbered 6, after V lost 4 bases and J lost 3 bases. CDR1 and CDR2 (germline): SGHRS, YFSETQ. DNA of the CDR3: TGCGCCAGCAGCCCCTCTGGGACTAGCGAAGAGACCCAGTACTTC. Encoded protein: CASSPSGTSEETQYF.

The CDR3 DNA is TGTGCCAGCAGCATAACAGGGGGATCCTACAATGAGCAGTTCTTC. Protein sequence: CASSITGGSYNEQFF. The chain uses TRBV7-2 and TRBJ2-1, with 8 nucleotides matching TRBD1. Trimming cost V 5 bases and J 1 base; bases outside gene matches: 4. The CDR3 loop spans 15 amino acids. Germline V gene lookup returns CDR1 SGHTA and CDR2 FQGNSA. Full variable domain (rest looked up from reference TRBV7-2 and TRBJ2-1): GAGVSQSPSNKVTEKGKDVELRCDPISGHTALYWYRQSLGQGLEFLIYFQGNSAPDKSGLPSDRFSAERTGGSVSTLTIQRTQQEDSAVYLCASSITGGSYNEQFFGPGTRLTVL.

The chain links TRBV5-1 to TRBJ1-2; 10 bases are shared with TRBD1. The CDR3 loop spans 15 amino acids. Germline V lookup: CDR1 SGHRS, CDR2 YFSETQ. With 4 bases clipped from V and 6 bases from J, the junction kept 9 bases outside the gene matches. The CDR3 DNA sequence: TGCGCCAGCAGCCGCCTGACAGGGGGCGCGGATGGCTACACCTTC. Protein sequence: CASSRLTGGADGYTF.

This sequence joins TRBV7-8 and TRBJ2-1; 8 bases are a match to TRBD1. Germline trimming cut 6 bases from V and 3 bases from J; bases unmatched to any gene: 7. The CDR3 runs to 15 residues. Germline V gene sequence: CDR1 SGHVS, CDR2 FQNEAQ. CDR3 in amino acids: CASSPRTGSYNEQFF. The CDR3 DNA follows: TGTGCCAGCAGTCCCCGGACAGGGAGCTACAATGAGCAGTTCTTC.

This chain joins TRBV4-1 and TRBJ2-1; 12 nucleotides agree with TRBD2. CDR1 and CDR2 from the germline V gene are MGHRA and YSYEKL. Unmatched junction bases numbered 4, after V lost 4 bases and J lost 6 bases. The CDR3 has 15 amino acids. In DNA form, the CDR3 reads TGCGCCAGCAGCCTGACTAGCGGGGGCCCCAATGAGCAGTTCTTC. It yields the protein CASSLTSGGPNEQFF.

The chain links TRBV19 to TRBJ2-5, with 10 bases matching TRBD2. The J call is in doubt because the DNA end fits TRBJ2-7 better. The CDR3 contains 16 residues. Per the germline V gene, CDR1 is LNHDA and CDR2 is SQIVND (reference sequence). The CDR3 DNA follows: TGTGCCAGTACCAACTCAGCGGGGGGGATCCCTGACGAGCAGTACTTC. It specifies CASTNSAGGIPDEQYF.

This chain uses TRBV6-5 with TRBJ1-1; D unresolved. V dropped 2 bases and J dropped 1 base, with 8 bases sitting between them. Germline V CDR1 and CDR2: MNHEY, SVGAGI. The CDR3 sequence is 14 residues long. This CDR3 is CASSYEGENTEAFF. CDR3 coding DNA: TGTGCCAGCAGTTACGAGGGAGAGAACACTGAAGCTTTCTTT.

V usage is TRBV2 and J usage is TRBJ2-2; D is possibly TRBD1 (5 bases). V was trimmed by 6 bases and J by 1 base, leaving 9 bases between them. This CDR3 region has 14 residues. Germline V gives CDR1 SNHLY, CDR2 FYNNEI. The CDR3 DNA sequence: TGTGCCAGCAGCGACGACAGGAACACCGGGGAGCTGTTTTTT. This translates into CASSDDRNTGELFF.

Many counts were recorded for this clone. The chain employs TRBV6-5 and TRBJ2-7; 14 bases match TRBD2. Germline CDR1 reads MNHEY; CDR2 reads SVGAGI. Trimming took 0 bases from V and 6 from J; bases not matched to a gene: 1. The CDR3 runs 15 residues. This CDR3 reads CASSYSTSGGAEQYF. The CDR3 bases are TGTGCCAGCAGTTACTCGACTAGCGGGGGGGCCGAGCAGTACTTC.

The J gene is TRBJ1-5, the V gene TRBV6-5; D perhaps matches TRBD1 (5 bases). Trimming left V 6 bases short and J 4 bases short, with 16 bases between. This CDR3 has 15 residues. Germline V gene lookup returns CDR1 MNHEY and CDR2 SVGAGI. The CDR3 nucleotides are TGTGCCAGCAGGATTGGGACTCAGCTTAATCAGCCCCAGCATTTT. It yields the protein CASRIGTQLNQPQHF.

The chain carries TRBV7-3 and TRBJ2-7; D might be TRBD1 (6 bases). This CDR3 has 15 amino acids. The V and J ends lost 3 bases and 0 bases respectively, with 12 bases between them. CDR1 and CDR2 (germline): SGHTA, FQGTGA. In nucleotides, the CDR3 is TGTGCCAGCAGCTTCAGACAGGACAACTCCTACGAGCAGTACTTC. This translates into CASSFRQDNSYEQYF.

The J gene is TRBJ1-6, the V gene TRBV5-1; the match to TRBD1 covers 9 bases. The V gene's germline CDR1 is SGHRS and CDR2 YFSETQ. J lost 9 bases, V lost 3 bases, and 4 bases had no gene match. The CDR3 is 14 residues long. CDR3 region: CASSSQGAGSPLHF. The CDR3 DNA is TGCGCCAGCAGCTCACAGGGGGCAGGTTCACCCCTCCACTTT.

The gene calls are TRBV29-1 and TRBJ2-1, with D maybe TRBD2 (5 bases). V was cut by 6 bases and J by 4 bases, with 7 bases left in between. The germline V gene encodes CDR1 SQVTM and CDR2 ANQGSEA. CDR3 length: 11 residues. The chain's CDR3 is CSVRGYNEQFF. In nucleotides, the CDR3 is TGCAGCGTCCGAGGGTACAATGAGCAGTTCTTC.

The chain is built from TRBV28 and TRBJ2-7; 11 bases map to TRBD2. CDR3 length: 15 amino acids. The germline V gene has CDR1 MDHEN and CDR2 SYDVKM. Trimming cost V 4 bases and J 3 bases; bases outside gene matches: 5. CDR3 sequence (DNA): TGTGCCAGCAGTTCCCCTAGCGGGGGGTACTACGAGCAGTACTTC. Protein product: CASSSPSGGYYEQYF. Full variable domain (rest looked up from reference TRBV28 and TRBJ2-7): DVKVTQSSRYLVKRTGEKVFLECVQDMDHENMFWYRQDPGLGLRLIYFSYDVKMKEKGDIPEGYSVSREKKERFSLILESASTNQTSMYLCASSSPSGGYYEQYFGPGTRLTVT.

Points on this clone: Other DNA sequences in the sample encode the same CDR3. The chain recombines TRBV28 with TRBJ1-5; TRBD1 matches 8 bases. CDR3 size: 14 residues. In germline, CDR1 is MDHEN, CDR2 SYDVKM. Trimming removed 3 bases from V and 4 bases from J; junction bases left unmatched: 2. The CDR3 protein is CASSFTGGNQPQHF. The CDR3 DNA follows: TGTGCCAGCAGTTTTACAGGGGGTAATCAGCCCCAGCATTTT.

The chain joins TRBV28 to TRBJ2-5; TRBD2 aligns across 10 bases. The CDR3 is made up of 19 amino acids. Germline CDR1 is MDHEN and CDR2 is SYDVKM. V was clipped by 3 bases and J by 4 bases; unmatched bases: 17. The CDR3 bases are TGTGCCAGCAGTTTTGGAACCAGTGGGGCTAGCGGGAGAGGAGAGACCCAGTACTTC. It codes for CASSFGTSGASGRGETQYF. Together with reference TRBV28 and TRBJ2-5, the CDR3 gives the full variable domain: DVKVTQSSRYLVKRTGEKVFLECVQDMDHENMFWYRQDPGLGLRLIYFSYDVKMKEKGDIPEGYSVSREKKERFSLILESASTNQTSMYLCASSFGTSGASGRGETQYFGPGTRLLVL.

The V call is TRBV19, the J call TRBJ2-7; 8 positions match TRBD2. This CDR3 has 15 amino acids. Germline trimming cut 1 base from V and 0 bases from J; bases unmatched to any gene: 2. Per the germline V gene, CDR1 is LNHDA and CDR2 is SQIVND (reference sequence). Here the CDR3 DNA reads TGTGCCAGTAGTATAGTTAGCGGGGCCTCCTACGAGCAGTACTTC. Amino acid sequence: CASSIVSGASYEQYF.

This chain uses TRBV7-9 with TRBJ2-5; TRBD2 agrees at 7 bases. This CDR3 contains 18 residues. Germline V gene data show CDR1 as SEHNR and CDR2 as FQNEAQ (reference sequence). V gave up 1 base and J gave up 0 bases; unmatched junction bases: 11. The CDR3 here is CASSLGGGQRLYQETQYF. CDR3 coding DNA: TGTGCCAGCAGCTTAGGGGGAGGGCAGCGACTGTACCAAGAGACCCAGTACTTC. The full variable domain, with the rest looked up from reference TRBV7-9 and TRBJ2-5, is DTGVSQNPRHKITKRGQNVTFRCDPISEHNRLYWYRQTLGQGPEFLTYFQNEAQLEKSRLLSDRFSAERPKGSFSTLEIQRTEQGDSAMYLCASSLGGGQRLYQETQYFGPGTRLLVL.

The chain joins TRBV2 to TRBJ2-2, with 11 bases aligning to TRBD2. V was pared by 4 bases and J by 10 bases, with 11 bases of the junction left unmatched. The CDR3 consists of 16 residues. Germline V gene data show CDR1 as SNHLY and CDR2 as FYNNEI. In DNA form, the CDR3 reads TGTGCCAGCAGTGGGCTAGCGGGGGGATCGAGGATGGAGCTGTTTTTT. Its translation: CASSGLAGGSRMELFF.

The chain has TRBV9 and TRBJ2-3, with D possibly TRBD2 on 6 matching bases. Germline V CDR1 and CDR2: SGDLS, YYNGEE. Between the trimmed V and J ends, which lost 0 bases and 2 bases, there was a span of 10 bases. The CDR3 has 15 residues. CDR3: CASSVEGGPTDTQYF. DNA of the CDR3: TGTGCCAGCAGCGTAGAGGGAGGCCCCACAGATACGCAGTATTTT.

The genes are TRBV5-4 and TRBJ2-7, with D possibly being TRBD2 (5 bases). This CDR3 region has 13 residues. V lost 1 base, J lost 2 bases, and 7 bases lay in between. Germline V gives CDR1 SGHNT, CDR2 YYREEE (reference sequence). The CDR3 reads CASSLRGTYEQYF. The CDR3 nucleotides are TGTGCCAGCAGCTTGCGGGGTACCTACGAGCAGTACTTC.

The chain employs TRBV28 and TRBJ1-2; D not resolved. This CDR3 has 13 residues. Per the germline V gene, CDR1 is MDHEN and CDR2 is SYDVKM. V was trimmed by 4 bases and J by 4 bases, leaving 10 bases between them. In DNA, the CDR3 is TGTGCCAGCAGTTCAACTAACGTCTATGGCTACACCTTC. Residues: CASSSTNVYGYTF.

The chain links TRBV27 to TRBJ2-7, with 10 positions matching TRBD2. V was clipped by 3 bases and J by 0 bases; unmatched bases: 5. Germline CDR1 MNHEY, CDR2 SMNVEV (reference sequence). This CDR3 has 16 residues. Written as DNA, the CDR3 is TGTGCCAGCAGTTTGGACGCTAGCGGGAGCTCCTACGAGCAGTACTTC. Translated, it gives CASSLDASGSSYEQYF.

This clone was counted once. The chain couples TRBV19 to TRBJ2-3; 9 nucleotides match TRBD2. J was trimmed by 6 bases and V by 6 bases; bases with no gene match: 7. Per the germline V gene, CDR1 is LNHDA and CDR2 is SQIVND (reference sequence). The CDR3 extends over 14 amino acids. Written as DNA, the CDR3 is TGTGCCAGTAGAGCGGGACTAGCCTTTGATACGCAGTATTTT. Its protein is CASRAGLAFDTQYF.

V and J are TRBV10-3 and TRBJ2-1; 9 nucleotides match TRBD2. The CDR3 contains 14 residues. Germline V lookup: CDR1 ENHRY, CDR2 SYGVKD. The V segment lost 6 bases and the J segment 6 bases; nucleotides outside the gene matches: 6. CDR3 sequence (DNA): TGTGCCATCAGACCGCGGGAGGGCCTCAATGAGCAGTTCTTC. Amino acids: CAIRPREGLNEQFF.

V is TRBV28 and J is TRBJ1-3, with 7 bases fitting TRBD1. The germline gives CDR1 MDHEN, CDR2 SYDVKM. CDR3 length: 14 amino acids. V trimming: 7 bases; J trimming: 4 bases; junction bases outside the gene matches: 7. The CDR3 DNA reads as TGTGCCAGCATTCTCTCGGGACAGGGAAACACCATATATTTT. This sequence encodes CASILSGQGNTIYF.

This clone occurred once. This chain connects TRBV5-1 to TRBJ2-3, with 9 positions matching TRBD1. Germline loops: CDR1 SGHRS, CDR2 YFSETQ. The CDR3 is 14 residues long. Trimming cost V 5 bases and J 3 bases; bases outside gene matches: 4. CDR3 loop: CASSTGGLTDTQYF. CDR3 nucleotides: TGCGCCAGCAGTACAGGGGGCTTGACAGATACGCAGTATTTT.

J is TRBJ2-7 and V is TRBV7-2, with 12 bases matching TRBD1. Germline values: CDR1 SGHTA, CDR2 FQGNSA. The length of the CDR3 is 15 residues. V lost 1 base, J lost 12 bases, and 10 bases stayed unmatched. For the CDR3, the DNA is TGTGCCAGCAGCTTAGGAGGGACAGGGGGCATCCGAGCGTACTTC. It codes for CASSLGGTGGIRAYF.